A selection of T cell receptor beta chains follows, all from one sample in a study of siplizumab effects on memory and regulatory T cells. TCRdb keeps only in-frame clones here, not all; method: immunoSEQ multiplex PCR. The sample has 100,000 or so clones, 94% seen once. The sequencing sample was made of Tregs sorted from blood. Receptors originate from a human donor in good health. Each CDR3 is given with its conserved first and last residue. The D gene is left open where the match is weak. Rows give clone size only sometimes, using once, few, many, or a class for an expanded clone.

CASSELGNTIYF	TGTGCCAGCAGTGAACTTGGAAACACCATATATTTT	.	TRBJ1-3	.	TRBV6-1
CSADGSYEQYF	TGCAGTGCTGATGGTTCCTACGAGCAGTACTTC	.	TRBJ2-7	.	TRBV20-1
CASSQDHYGYTF	TGCGCCAGCAGCCAAGATCACTATGGCTACACCTTC	.	TRBJ1-2	.	TRBV4-1
CASSFKRGGRSYEQYF	TGTGCCAGCAGTTTTAAACGAGGGGGTCGATCCTACGAGCAGTACTTC	.	TRBJ2-7	.	TRBV6-6
CASSSEGAKPTQYF	TGTGCCAGTAGTTCCGAGGGGGCGAAACCGACCCAGTACTTC	TRBD1	TRBJ2-5	.	TRBV19
CASSSQETQYF	TGTGCCAGCAGCTCACAAGAGACCCAGTACTTC	.	TRBJ2-5	.	TRBV5-6
CASSQDPRWYQETQYF	TGTGCCAGCAGCCAAGATCCCAGGTGGTACCAAGAGACCCAGTACTTC	.	TRBJ2-5	.	TRBV14
CSVLRVVNTEAFF	TGCAGCGTTCTCAGGGTGGTGAACACTGAAGCTTTCTTT	.	TRBJ1-1	few	TRBV29-1
CASSLAQRSEKTYEQYF	TGCGCCAGCAGCTTGGCACAGCGCAGTGAAAAAACCTACGAGCAGTACTTC	.	TRBJ2-7	.	TRBV5-1
CASKDRGLGTGELFF	TGTGCCAGTAAGGACAGGGGGCTGGGCACCGGGGAGCTGTTTTTT	TRBD1	TRBJ2-2	.	TRBV19
CASSFGTGIENTIYF	TGTGCCAGCAGTTTTGGGACAGGGATTGAAAACACCATATATTTT	TRBD1	TRBJ1-3	.	TRBV28
CASSRPSRPETQYF	TGTGCCAGCAGCCGGCCAAGTCGGCCAGAGACCCAGTACTTC	.	TRBJ2-5	.	TRBV28
CASSPQGGTNEQYF	TGTGCCAGCTCCCCCCAGGGAGGGACTAACGAGCAGTACTTC	TRBD2	TRBJ2-7	.	TRBV18
CSVSEVGTKEQYF	TGCAGCGTTAGTGAGGTTGGGACAAAAGAGCAGTACTTC	.	TRBJ2-7	few	TRBV29-1
CASTMSRLNQPQHF	TGTGCCAGTACCATGAGTAGGCTCAATCAGCCCCAGCATTTT	.	TRBJ1-5	.	TRBV19
CASSPRGHSSYEQYF	TGTGCCAGCAGCCCTCGGGGACACAGCTCCTACGAGCAGTACTTC	.	TRBJ2-7	.	TRBV9
CASSLSLAPLHAFF	TGTGCCAGCAGCTTAAGTCTGGCACCATTACATGCTTTCTTT	.	TRBJ1-1	.	TRBV7-8
CASSPLMGRGYTEAFF	TGTGCCAGCTCACCTTTGATGGGGCGAGGGTACACTGAAGCTTTCTTT	.	TRBJ1-1	.	TRBV18
CASSGRLAGEQFF	TGTGCCAGCAGCGGGCGACTAGCGGGTGAGCAGTTCTTC	TRBD2	TRBJ2-1	.	TRBV5-6
CASSILQAGFYGYTF	TGTGCCAGTAGTATACTGCAGGCCGGTTTCTATGGCTACACCTTC	.	TRBJ1-2	.	TRBV19
CASSVGVVNTEAFF	TGTGCCAGCAGCGTAGGGGTTGTGAACACTGAAGCTTTCTTT	.	TRBJ1-1	.	TRBV9
CASSSQSGNTIYF	TGTGCCAGCAGCTCCCAATCTGGAAACACCATATATTTT	.	TRBJ1-3	.	TRBV5-5
CASSENLSGRRYEQYF	TGTGCCAGCAGTGAAAACCTTAGCGGGAGAAGGTACGAGCAGTACTTC	TRBD2	TRBJ2-7	once	TRBV25-1
CASSGGIGRHNEQFF	TGCGCCAGCAGTGGGGGGATAGGGCGCCACAATGAGCAGTTCTTC	.	TRBJ2-1	once	TRBV10-1
CASSFRGTFKLSYTF	TGTGCCAGCAGTTTCCGGGGGACCTTCAAGCTATCCTACACCTTC	.	TRBJ1-2	.	TRBV27
CASSLFSGGTGELFF	TGCGCCAGCAGCTTGTTCTCGGGGGGTACCGGGGAGCTGTTTTTT	TRBD2	TRBJ2-2	.	TRBV5-1
CATSFNVYTGELFF	TGTGCCACCAGTTTCAATGTCTACACCGGGGAGCTGTTTTTT	.	TRBJ2-2	.	TRBV15
CASSSRIDTDTQYF	TGTGCCAGCAGTTCCAGAATCGACACAGATACGCAGTATTTT	.	TRBJ2-3	.	TRBV27